This T cell receptor beta chain was documented in a study of blood T cell repertoires in COVID-19. Looked up from germline, CDR1 is MDHEN and CDR2 is SYDVKM. Trimming removed 6 bases at V and 4 bases at J, with 9 bases between. The CDR3 spans 12 residues. Sequencing used immunoSEQ multiplex PCR; TCRdb keeps in-frame clones, though not all of them. The sample lists hundreds of thousands of clones, under 90% occurring once. As regards this clone: Other DNA sequences from this sample encode an identical CDR3 as well.

This receptor was obtained from a man aged 18-30 years who had recovered from COVID-19. Sequencing was done on a sample of PBMCs or T cells enriched from blood (not recorded which). The chain links TRBV28 to TRBJ1-1; no clear D gene. CDR3 in amino acids: CASSLRGTEAFF. The CDR3 DNA sequence: TGTGCCAGCAGCCTCCGCGGCACTGAAGCTTTCTTT.